The clone carrying this T cell receptor beta chain appeared once. CDR3 length: 16 amino acids. The germline gives CDR1 SGHKS, CDR2 YYEKEE (reference sequence). V lost 7 bases and J 4 bases, leaving 18 bases between the germline ends. This sample was included in a study of blood T cell repertoires in COVID-19. Study context: Acute and convalescent COVID-19 samples came from the United States, Italy and Spain. Sources were T cells, B-cell-depleted T cells, or PBMCs; the material itself was cDNA or gDNA.

In the original processing: How many nucleated cells were present was estimated from reference gene primer amplification. Profiling relied on immunoSEQ multiplex PCR, and the TCRdb table lists in-frame clones only, not all of them. V, J and clone size reflect that table, while D and trimming were determined from the DNA. Of about 140,000 clones in the sample, about three quarters were seen once. The sequenced material came from peripheral blood. The clonotype was recovered from a woman of 80 years or more with active or convalescent COVID-19. The chain recombines TRBV5-5 with TRBJ2-6, with D possibly TRBD1 on 6 matching bases. The CDR3 nucleotides read TGTGCCAGCGAACAAGGGGCAGGGGTCGGGGCCAACGTCCTGACTTTC. It specifies CASEQGAGVGANVLTF.